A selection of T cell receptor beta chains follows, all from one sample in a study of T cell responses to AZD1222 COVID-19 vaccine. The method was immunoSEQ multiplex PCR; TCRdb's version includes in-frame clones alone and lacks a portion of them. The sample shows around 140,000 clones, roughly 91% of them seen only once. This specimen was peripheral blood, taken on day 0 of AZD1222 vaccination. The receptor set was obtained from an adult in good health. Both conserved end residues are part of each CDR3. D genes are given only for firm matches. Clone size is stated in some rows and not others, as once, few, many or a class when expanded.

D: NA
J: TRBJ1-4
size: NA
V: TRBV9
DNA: TGTGCCAGCAGCGGGGGGGATTATAATGAAAAACTGTTTTTT
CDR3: CASSGGDYNEKLFF

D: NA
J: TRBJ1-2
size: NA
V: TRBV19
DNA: TGTGCCAGTAGTCAGAAGGGCGTTGGAAACTATGGCTACACCTTC
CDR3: CASSQKGVGNYGYTF

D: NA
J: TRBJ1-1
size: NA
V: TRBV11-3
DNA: TGTGCCAGCAGCTTTAGTGGGTCCGACACTGAAGCTTTCTTT
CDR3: CASSFSGSDTEAFF

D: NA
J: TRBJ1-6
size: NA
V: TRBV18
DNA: TGTGCCAGCTCACCAGAGGGGGGTCACGAGGCACCCCTCCACTTT
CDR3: CASSPEGGHEAPLHF

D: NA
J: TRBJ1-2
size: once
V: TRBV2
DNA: TGTGCCAGCAGTGTCTGGGGGGCGGAGGGCTACACCTTC
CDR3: CASSVWGAEGYTF

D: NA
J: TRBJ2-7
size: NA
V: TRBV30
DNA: TGTGCCTGGAGTGTAGAGTGGGCAGGGGCCTACGAGCAGTACTTC
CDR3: CAWSVEWAGAYEQYF

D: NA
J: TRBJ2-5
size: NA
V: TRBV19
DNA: TGTGCCAGTAGTATAGACGGCGTTTTAGAGACCCAGTACTTC
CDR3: CASSIDGVLETQYF

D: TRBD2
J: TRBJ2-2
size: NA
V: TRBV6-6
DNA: TGTGCCAGCAGTCCTACTAGCGGGGGGGCTCTGGCCGGGGAGCTGTTTTTT
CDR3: CASSPTSGGALAGELFF

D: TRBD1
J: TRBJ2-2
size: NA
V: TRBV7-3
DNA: TGTGCCAGCAGCTTAGCCGGGACAGGGTTCTCCGGGGAGCTGTTTTTT
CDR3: CASSLAGTGFSGELFF

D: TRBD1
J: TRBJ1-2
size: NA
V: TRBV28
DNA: TGTGCCAGCACCTTAGGGACAGATTTCAACTATGGCTACACCTTC
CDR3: CASTLGTDFNYGYTF

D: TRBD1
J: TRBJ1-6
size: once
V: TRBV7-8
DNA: TGTGCCAGCAGCTCACAGGGGGCATTCCAGGTTTCTGATAATTCACCCCTCCACTTT
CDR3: CASSSQGAFQVSDNSPLHF

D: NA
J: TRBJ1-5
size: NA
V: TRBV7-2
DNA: TGTGCCAGCAGCTCCACAGTAGGGTTCAGTCAGCCCCAGCATTTT
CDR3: CASSSTVGFSQPQHF

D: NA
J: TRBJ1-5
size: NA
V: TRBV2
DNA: TGTGCCAGCATGGGGTTGCGGCATCAGCCCCAGCATTTT
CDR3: CASMGLRHQPQHF

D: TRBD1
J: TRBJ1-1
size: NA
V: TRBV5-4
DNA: TGTGCCAGCAGCAGGGGACAGGGGCTCACTGAAGCTTTCTTT
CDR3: CASSRGQGLTEAFF

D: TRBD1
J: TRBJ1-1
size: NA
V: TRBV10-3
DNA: TGTGCCATCAGTGAGTCCAGGGGGCGAGCTTTCTTT
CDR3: CAISESRGRAFF

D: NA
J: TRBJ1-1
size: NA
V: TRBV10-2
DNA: TGCGCCAGCAGGAGACAGGAGGGAATGAGAACTGAAGCTTTCTTT
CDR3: CASRRQEGMRTEAFF

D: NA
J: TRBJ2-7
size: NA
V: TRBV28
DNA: TGTGCCAGCAGTTTAAAGTTCTCGGGGGACTACGAGCAGTACTTC
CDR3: CASSLKFSGDYEQYF

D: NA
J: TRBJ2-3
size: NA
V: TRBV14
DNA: TGTGCCAGCAGCCAAGATTTGGTGGGGCGAGGCTTCACAGATACGCAGTATTTT
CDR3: CASSQDLVGRGFTDTQYF

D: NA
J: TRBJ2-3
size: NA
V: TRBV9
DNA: TGTGCCAGCAGCCGGGGAGTGCAAGATACGCAGTATTTT
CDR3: CASSRGVQDTQYF

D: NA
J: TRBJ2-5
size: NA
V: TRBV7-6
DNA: TGTGCCAGCAGCTTAGAGGCAGGTCAAGAGACCCAGTACTTC
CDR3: CASSLEAGQETQYF

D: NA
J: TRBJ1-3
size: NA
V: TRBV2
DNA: TGTGCCAGCAGTCAGGGTTCTGGAAACACCATATATTTT
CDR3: CASSQGSGNTIYF

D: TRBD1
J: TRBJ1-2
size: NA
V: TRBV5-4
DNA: TGTGCCAGCAGCTCGGGACAGCGGACCGCTTATGGCTACACCTTC
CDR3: CASSSGQRTAYGYTF

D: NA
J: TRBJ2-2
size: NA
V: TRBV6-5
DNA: TGTGCCAGCAGTTACTCGAACCGGGAGCTGTTTTTT
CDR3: CASSYSNRELFF

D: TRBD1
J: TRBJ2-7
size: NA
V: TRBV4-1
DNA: TGCGCCAGCAGCCTCGGGACAGGGAGCTACGAGCAGTACTTC
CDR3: CASSLGTGSYEQYF

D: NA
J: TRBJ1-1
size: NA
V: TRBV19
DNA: TGTGCCAGTAGTATGGGGGGGATCGCTGAAGCTTTCTTT
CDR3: CASSMGGIAEAFF

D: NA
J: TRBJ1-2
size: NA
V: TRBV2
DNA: TGTGCCAGCGTTGCTGGGGCCAGATTTTTATATGGCTACACCTTC
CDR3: CASVAGARFLYGYTF

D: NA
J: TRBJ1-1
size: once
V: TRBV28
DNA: TGTGCCAGCAGCTCCCCCGGGGGGGCGGATGAAGCTTTCTTT
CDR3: CASSSPGGADEAFF

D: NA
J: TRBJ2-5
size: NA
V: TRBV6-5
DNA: TGTGCCAGCAGCCTCGGAGAGACCCAGTACTTC
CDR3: CASSLGETQYF